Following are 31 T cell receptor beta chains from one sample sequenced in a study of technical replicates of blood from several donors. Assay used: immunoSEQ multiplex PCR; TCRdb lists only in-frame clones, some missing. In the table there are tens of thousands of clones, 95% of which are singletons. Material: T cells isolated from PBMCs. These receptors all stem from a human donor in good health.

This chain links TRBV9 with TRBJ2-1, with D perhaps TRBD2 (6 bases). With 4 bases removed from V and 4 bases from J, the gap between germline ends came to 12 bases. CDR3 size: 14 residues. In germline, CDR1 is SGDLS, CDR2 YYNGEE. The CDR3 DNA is TGTGCCAGCAGCACATTCGGGAGTTACAATGAGCAGTTCTTC. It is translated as CASSTFGSYNEQFF.

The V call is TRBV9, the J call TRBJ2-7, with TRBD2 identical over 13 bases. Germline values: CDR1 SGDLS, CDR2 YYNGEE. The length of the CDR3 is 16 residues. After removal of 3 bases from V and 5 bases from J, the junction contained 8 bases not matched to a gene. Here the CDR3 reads CASSGGLAGNGNEQYF. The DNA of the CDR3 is TGTGCCAGCAGCGGGGGACTAGCGGGAAACGGCAACGAGCAGTACTTC.

As DNA, the CDR3 is TGTGCCAGCAGGTACCTCAGGGGATTTGGAAACACCATATATTTT. Amino acids: CASRYLRGFGNTIYF. The chain couples TRBV28 to TRBJ1-3; a weak D match, TRBD1 (6 bases). The germline CDR1 and CDR2 sequences are MDHEN and SYDVKM. With 6 bases removed from V and 3 bases from J, the gap between germline ends came to 15 bases. The CDR3 has 15 residues.

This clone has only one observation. CDR3 in DNA: TGTGCCTGGAGTGATGTGGGCGCTGGAAACACCATATATTTT. This translates into CAWSDVGAGNTIYF. V and J are TRBV30 and TRBJ1-3, with D unclear. Germline-derived CDR1 and CDR2 are GTSNPN and SVGIG (reference sequence). V was pared by 1 base and J by 2 bases, with 9 bases between. There are 14 residues in the CDR3.

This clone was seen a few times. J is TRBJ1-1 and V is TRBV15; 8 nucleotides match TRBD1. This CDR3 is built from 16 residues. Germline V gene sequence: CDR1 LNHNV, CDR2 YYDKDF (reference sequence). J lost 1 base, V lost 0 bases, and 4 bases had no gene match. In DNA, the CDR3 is TGTGCCACCAGCAGAGAGAGGACAGGGTGGAACACTGAAGCTTTCTTT. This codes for CATSRERTGWNTEAFF. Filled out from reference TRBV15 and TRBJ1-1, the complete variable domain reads DAMVIQNPRYQVTQFGKPVTLSCSQTLNHNVMYWYQQKSSQAPKLLFHYYDKDFNNEADTPDNFQSRRPNTSFCFLDIRSPGLGDTAMYLCATSRERTGWNTEAFFGQGTRLTVV.

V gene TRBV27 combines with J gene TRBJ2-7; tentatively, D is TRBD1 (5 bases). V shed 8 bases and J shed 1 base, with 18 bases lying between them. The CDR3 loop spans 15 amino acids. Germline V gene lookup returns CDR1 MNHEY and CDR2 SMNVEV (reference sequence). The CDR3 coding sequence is TGTGCCAGCCCTTTTTGTACAGGAGTTTCCTACGAGCAGTACTTC. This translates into CASPFCTGVSYEQYF.

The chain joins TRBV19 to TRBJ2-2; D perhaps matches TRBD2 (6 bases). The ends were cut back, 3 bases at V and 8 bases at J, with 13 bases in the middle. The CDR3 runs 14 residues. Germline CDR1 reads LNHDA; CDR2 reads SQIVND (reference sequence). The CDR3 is CASSIWWDSGELFF. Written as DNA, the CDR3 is TGTGCCAGTAGTATTTGGTGGGACTCTGGGGAGCTGTTTTTT.

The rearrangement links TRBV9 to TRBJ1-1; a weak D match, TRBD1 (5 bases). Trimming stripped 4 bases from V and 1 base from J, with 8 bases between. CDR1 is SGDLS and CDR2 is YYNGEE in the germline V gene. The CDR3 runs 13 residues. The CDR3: CASSITGNTEAFF. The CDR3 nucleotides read TGTGCCAGCAGCATCACAGGGAACACTGAAGCTTTCTTT.

For the CDR3, the DNA is TGCGCCAGCAGCTTTGGGACAATTCAGTACTTC. It encodes CASSFGTIQYF. The rearrangement uses TRBV5-1 and TRBJ2-7; tentative D call: TRBD1 (6 bases). V dropped 2 bases and J dropped 10 bases, with 10 bases sitting between them. CDR1 and CDR2 from the germline V gene are SGHRS and YFSETQ. The CDR3 is made up of 11 amino acids.

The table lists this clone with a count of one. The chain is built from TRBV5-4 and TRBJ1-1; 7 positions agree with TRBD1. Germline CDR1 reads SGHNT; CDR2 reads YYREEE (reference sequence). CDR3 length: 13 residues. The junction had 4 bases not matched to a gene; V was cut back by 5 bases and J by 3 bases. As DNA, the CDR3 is TGTGCCAGCAGTTCTACAGGGGACACTGAAGCTTTCTTT. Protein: CASSSTGDTEAFF.

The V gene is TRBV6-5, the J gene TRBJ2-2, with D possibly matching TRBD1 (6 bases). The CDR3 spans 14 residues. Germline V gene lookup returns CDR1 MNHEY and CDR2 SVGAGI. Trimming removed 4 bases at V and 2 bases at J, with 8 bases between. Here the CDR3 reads CASSWGLNTGELFF. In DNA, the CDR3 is TGTGCCAGCAGTTGGGGGCTCAACACCGGGGAGCTGTTTTTT.

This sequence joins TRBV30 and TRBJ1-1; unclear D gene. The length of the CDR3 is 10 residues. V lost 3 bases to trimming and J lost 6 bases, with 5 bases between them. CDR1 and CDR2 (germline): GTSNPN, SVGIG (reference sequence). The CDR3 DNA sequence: TGTGCCTGGAGGTCAGCTGAAGCTTTCTTT. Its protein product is CAWRSAEAFF.

This chain's CDR3 is CASSLVGLDTEAFF. CDR3 coding DNA: TGTGCCAGTAGCCTTGTCGGACTTGACACTGAAGCTTTCTTT. This sequence joins TRBV19 and TRBJ1-1; no firm D call. The CDR3 extends over 14 amino acids. Trimming shortened V by 6 bases and J by 3 bases, and 14 bases separated the two germline ends. Germline V gene sequence: CDR1 LNHDA, CDR2 SQIVND (reference sequence).

The CDR3 region has the DNA TGTGCCAGCAGCAAACTCCAGGACTTTTTTACATACGAGCAGTACTTC. As protein: CASSKLQDFFTYEQYF. This chain links TRBV21-1 with TRBJ2-7; the listed D gene, TRBD2, was not tested against the DNA. TRBV21-1 is described as a pseudogene. This CDR3 is 16 amino acids long.

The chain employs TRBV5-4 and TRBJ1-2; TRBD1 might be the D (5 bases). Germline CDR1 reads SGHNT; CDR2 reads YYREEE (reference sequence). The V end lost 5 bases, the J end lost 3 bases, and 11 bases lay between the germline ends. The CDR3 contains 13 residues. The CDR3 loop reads CASRPTGDYGYTF. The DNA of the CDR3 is TGTGCCAGCAGACCTACGGGGGACTATGGCTACACCTTC. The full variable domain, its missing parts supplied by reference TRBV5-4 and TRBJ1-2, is ETGVTQSPTHLIKTRGQQVTLRCSSQSGHNTVSWYQQALGQGPQFIFQYYREEENGRGNFPPRFSGLQFPNYSSELNVNALELDDSALYLCASRPTGDYGYTFGSGTRLTVV.

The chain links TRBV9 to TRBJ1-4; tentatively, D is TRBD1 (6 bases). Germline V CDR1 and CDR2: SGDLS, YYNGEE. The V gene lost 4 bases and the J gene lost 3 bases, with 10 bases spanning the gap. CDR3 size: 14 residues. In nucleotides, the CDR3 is TGTGCCAGCAGCTGGACAGCGGCTAATGAAAAACTGTTTTTT. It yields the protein CASSWTAANEKLFF.

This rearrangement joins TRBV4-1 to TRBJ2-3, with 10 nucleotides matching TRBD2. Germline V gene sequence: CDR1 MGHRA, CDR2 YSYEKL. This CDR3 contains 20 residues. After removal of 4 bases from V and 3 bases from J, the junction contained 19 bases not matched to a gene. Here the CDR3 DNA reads TGCGCCAGCAGCCTCTCTAGACTAGCGGGTTCTCCTAAAGGGACAGATACGCAGTATTTT. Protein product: CASSLSRLAGSPKGTDTQYF.

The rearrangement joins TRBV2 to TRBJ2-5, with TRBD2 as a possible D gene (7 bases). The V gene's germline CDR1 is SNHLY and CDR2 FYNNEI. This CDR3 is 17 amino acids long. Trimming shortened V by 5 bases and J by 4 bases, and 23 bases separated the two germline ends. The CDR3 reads CASSPAGATKSLETQYF. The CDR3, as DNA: TGTGCCAGCAGTCCCGCGGGGGCTACCAAAAGTTTAGAGACCCAGTACTTC.

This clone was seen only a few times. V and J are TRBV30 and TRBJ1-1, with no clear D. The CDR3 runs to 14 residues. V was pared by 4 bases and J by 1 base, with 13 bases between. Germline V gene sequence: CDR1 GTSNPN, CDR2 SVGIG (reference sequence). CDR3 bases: TGTGCCTGGAAACAAATACAGACGAACACTGAAGCTTTCTTT. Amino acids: CAWKQIQTNTEAFF.

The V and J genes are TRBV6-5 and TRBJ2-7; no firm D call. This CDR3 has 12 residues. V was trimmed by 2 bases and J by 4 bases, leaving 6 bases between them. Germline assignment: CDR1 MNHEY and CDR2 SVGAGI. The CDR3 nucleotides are TGTGCCAGCAGTTACGATAGTTACGAGCAGTACTTC. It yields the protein CASSYDSYEQYF.

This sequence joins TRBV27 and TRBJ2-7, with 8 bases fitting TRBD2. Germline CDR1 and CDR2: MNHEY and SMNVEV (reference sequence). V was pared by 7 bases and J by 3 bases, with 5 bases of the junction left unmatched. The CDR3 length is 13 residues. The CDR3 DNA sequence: TGTGCCAGCACCGGGGGGGGAAACTACGAGCAGTACTTC. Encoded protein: CASTGGGNYEQYF.

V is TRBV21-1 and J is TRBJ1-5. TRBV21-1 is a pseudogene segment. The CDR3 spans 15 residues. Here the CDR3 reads CASTTRGRSHQPQHF. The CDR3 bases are TGTGCCAGCACCACGAGAGGGCGGTCCCATCAGCCCCAGCATTTT.

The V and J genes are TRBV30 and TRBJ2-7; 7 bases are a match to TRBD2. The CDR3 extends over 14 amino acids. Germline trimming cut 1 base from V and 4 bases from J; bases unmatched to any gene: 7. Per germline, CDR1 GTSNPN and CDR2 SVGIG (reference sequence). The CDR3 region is CAWSGGGLEYEQYF. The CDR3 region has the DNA TGTGCCTGGAGTGGCGGGGGTTTGGAGTACGAGCAGTACTTC.

In DNA form, the CDR3 reads TGTGCCAGCAGCTTGGTACGGGGGACTAGCGGGGCCTACGAGCAGTACTTC. Translating it yields CASSLVRGTSGAYEQYF. This chain links TRBV5-4 with TRBJ2-7; 13 bases are shared with TRBD2. The V gene end was trimmed by 0 bases and the J gene end by 2 bases; junction bases not matched to a gene: 5. Germline loops: CDR1 SGHNT, CDR2 YYREEE (reference sequence). The CDR3 loop spans 17 amino acids.

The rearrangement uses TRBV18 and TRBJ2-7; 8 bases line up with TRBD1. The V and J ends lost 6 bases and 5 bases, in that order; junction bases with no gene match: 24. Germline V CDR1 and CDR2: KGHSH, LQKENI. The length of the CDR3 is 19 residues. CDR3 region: CASSSLLPGTGGYSNEQYF. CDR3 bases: TGTGCCAGCTCCTCATTACTTCCTGGGACAGGAGGTTATTCGAACGAGCAGTACTTC.

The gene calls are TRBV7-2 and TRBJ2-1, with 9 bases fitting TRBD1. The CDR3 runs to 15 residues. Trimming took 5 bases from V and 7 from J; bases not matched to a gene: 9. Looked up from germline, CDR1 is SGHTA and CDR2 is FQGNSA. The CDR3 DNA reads TGTGCCAGCAGCATATACGGGACAGGGTCAAATGAGCAGTTCTTC. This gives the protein CASSIYGTGSNEQFF.

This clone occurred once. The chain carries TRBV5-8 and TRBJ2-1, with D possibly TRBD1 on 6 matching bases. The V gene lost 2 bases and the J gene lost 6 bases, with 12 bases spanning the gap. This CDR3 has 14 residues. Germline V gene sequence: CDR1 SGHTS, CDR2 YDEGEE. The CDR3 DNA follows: TGTGCCAGCAGCTTCAGGGGTTTCGGCAATGAGCAGTTCTTC. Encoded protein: CASSFRGFGNEQFF.

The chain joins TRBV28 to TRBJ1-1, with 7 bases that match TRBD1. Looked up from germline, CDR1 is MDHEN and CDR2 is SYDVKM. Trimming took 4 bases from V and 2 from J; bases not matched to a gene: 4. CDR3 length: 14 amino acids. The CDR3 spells CASSYGTVNTEAFF. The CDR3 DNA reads TGTGCCAGCAGTTATGGGACAGTCAACACTGAAGCTTTCTTT.

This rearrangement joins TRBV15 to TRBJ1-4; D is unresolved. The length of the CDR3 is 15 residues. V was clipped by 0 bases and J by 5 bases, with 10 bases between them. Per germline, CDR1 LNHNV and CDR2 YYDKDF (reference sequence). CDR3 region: CATSRDPTGNEKLFF. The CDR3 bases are TGTGCCACCAGCAGAGACCCGACGGGGAATGAAAAACTGTTTTTT.

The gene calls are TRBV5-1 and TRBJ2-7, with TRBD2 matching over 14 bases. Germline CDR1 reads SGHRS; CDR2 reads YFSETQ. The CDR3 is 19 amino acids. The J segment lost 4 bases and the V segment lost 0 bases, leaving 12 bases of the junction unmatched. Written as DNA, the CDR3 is TGCGCCAGCAGCTTGGTGTCCGGGACTAGCGGGGGCCGAACTTACGAGCAGTACTTC. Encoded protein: CASSLVSGTSGGRTYEQYF.

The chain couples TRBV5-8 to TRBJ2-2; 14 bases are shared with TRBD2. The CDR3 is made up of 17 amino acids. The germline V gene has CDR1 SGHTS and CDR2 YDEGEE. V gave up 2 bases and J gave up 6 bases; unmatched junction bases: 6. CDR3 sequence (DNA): TGTGCCAGCAGCTTTACAGGGGGACTAGCGGGAGCCGGGGAGCTGTTTTTT. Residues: CASSFTGGLAGAGELFF.